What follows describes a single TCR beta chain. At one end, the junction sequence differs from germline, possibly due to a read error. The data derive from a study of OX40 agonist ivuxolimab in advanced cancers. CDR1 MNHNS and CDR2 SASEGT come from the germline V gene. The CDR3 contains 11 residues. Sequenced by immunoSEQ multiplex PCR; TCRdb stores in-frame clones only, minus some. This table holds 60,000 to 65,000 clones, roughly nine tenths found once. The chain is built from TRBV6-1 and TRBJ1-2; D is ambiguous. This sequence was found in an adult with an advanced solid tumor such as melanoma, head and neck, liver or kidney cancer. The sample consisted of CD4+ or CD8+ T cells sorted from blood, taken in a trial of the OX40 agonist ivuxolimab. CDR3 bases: TGTGCCAGCAATGAAAACTATGGCTACACCTTC. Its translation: CASNENYGYTF.